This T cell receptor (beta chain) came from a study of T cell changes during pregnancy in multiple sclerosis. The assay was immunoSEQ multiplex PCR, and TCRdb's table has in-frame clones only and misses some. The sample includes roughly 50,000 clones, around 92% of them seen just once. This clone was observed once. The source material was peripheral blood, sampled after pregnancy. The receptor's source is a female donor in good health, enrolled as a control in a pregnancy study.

The CDR3 nucleotides read TGTGCCAGCAGTGCCAGACGGGGGGATTCCTATAATTCACCCCTCCACTTT. Encoded protein: CASSARRGDSYNSPLHF. The gene calls are TRBV25-1 and TRBJ1-6; TRBD1 might be the D (5 bases). This CDR3 has 17 residues. Deletions cut 4 bases from V and 1 base from J, with 14 bases between. The germline CDR1 and CDR2 sequences are MGHDK and SYGVNS.